Sequencing of this TCR beta chain was carried out in a study of cytomegalovirus exposure and HLA in healthy donors. CDR1 and CDR2 (germline): MNHEY, SMNVEV (reference sequence). This CDR3 is built from 13 residues. V lost 6 bases and J 6 bases, leaving 14 bases between the germline ends. PCR employed 60 Vbeta and 13 Jbeta primers. Sequenced by immunoSEQ multiplex PCR; TCRdb stores in-frame clones only, minus some. The sample has some 70,000 clones; around 78% are singletons. Points from the study as a whole: It was reported that the classifier diagnosed cytomegalovirus status with high specificity and sensitivity in both the original and validation cohorts. An assumption of roughly uniform sequencing depth across donors underlay the presence/absence analyses.

Details on this clone: Its antigen is currently unknown.

The genes are TRBV27 and TRBJ1-2; D not resolved. Sequencing was carried out using PBMCs. The sequence was collected from a man younger than 35 in good health and CMV-seropositive. The CDR3: CASRTLSPHGYTF. The CDR3 nucleotides are TGTGCCAGCAGAACCCTGAGTCCCCATGGCTACACCTTC.